The sequence of this T cell receptor beta chain was determined in a study of T cell repertoires in cytomegalovirus infection. Study context: Public TCR beta signatures indicated both CMV infection and matching HLA type. General study findings and limits: HLA-C-restricted TCR beta clonotypes specific for CMV led the ex vivo response. Summed public TCR beta family frequency identified CMV carriers bearing the relevant HLA.

TCRdb itself ran the reads through MiXCR, one entry per CDR3 protein. This sample has about 740,000 distinct CDR3 sequences, with approximately 40% found just once. Germline V gene sequence: CDR1 KGHDR, CDR2 SFDVKD. CDR3 length equals 17 residues. Trimming took off 3 bases at V and 2 bases at J, with 16 bases between the two ends. In the case of this clonotype: Antigen: not known.

The sample was PBMCs. The chain is built from TRBV24-1 and TRBJ1-5; D not resolved. The source of this sequence is a human donor in good health (CMV status not recorded). Some clones in this sample may be carry-over from other donors' samples. CDR3 in DNA: TGTGCCACCAGTGATCCCGTCCCTGGGGTCGGCAATCAGCCCCAGCATTTT. Translation: CATSDPVPGVGNQPQHF.